The rows below give T cell receptor beta chains drawn from one sample of a study of T-cell memory formation after mild COVID-19. From the 5' RACE reads, TCRdb called clonotypes with MiXCR, one entry per CDR3 protein. The repertoire holds 150,000 to 200,000 distinct CDR3 sequences, with 30% to 35% as singletons. The specimen sequenced was PBMCs or a T cell subset sorted from them (not recorded which). These receptors were taken from an adult woman who had mild COVID-19 (a few samples of this study predate the infection). Cell type and time point are not known. CDR3s include the opening cysteine and the closing phenylalanine or tryptophan.

>TRBV7-9|TRBJ1-4
CASSLVRDRNEKLFF
>TRBV4-1|TRBJ2-3
CASSSTAHQTSGGGVDTQYF
>TRBV6-1|TRBJ1-1
CASSEAGWNEAFF
>TRBV18|TRBJ2-1
CASSPIAGVLSEQFF
>TRBV2|TRBJ2-7
CASSESPGAAYEQYF
>TRBV12-3/TRBV12-4|TRBJ2-7
CASSSPTVGGGEQYF
>TRBV30|TRBJ1-2
CAWSVDRLYGYTF
>TRBV5-1|TRBJ2-6
CASSYDTGATITSGANVLTF
>TRBV5-5|TRBJ2-4
CASSLVISRGSAKNIQYF
>TRBV4-3|TRBJ1-4
CASSQDAGTRNEKLFF
>TRBV4-1|TRBJ1-2
CASSQVIGHPSYGYTF
>TRBV12-3/TRBV12-4|TRBJ1-1
CASSLWDEAFF
>TRBV5-1|TRBJ2-3
CASSPTTWVRNTDTQYF
>TRBV7-2|TRBJ2-5
CASSLLTYQETQYF
>TRBV6-5|TRBJ2-1
CASSFGGLEQFF
>TRBV6-6|TRBJ1-5
CASTLQANQPQHF
>TRBV7-2|TRBJ2-3
CASRTFSSGASTDTQYF
>TRBV4-1|TRBJ2-3
CASSREGGGRTDTQYF
>TRBV24-1|TRBJ1-6
CATSKGINSPLHF
>TRBV20-1|TRBJ2-3
CSASPLAGDTDTQYF
>TRBV12-3/TRBV12-4|TRBJ2-7
CASSSTSGRANEQYF
>TRBV3-1|TRBJ2-2
CASSRREFGELFF
>TRBV24-1|TRBJ2-1
CATSDSGSDEHFF
>TRBV10-3|TRBJ2-1
CAISSGSFSYNEQFF
>TRBV28|TRBJ1-1
CASSPGTAGNTEAFF
>TRBV5-5|TRBJ2-3
CASSPTGRTDTQYF
>TRBV7-9|TRBJ2-7
CASSLMSGSRYEQYF
>TRBV27|TRBJ2-1
CASSLFGTGGGNEQFF
>TRBV5-1|TRBJ2-2
CASSLRTGNTGELFF
>TRBV13|TRBJ1-2
CASSYMVGNNYGYTF
>TRBV15|TRBJ2-7
CATSTGGGPYEQYF
>TRBV5-6|TRBJ1-5
CASSLSGRMRNQPQHF
>TRBV29-1|TRBJ2-3
CSVAASQRGDTQYF
>TRBV6-2/TRBV6-3|TRBJ2-3
CASMGLATDTQYF
>TRBV20-1|TRBJ1-2
CSALDRVDYGYTF
>TRBV29-1|TRBJ1-1
CSVETGGSTEAFF
>TRBV2|TRBJ1-1
CASSKGVGSNTEAFF
>TRBV11-3|TRBJ2-3
CASSSPSRADTQYF
>TRBV20-1|TRBJ2-2
CSASDGPGELFF
>TRBV5-1|TRBJ1-5
CASASTGARGQPQHF
>TRBV20-1|TRBJ2-7
CSAPSGQLPFGNSYEQYF
>TRBV3-1|TRBJ2-3
CASSRRLAVSTDTQYF
>TRBV15|TRBJ2-3
CATSRDRGGADTQYF
>TRBV5-4|TRBJ2-7
CASSLGDRAYEQYF
>TRBV29-1|TRBJ1-2
CSAVTGGSYGYTF
>TRBV7-2|TRBJ1-3
CASSPTDTKALSGNTIYF
>TRBV7-9|TRBJ2-5
CASSQGVQETQCF
>TRBV6-1|TRBJ1-5
CASRHAYQPQHF
>TRBV20-1|TRBJ2-4
CSASDPGHLRNIQYF
>TRBV27|TRBJ2-7
CASSPLGDEQYF
>TRBV24-1|TRBJ2-1
CATSDRTGITNEQFF
>TRBV15|TRBJ2-1
CATSRGVREAYNEQFF
>TRBV9|TRBJ1-6
CASSVGTGFNSPLHF
>TRBV7-9|TRBJ1-1
CASSLSGGNTEAFF
>TRBV29-1|TRBJ1-1
CSVEDPVRTEAFF
>TRBV12-3/TRBV12-4|TRBJ2-7
CASSHGTGIYEQYF
>TRBV4-2|TRBJ2-2
CASTPMRGTNTGELFF